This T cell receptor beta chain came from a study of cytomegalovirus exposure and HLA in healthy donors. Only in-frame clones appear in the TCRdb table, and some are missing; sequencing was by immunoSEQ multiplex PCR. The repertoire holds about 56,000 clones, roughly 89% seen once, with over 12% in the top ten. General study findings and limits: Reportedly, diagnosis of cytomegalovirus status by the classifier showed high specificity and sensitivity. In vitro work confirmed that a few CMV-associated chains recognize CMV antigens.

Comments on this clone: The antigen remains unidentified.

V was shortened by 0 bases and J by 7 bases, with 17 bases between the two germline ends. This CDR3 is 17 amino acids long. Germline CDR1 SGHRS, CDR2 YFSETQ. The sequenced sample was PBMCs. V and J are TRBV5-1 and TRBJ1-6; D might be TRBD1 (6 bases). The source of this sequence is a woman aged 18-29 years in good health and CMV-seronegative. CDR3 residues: CASSLAADSTPNSPLHF. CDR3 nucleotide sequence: TGCGCCAGCAGCTTGGCAGCGGACAGCACGCCCAATTCACCCCTCCACTTT.